This TCR beta chain was captured by sequencing in a study of blood T cell repertoires in COVID-19. The wider study: Samples taken during acute and convalescent COVID-19 were collected in the United States, Italy and Spain. From T cells, B-cell-depleted T cells, or PBMCs came the material, which was cDNA or gDNA.

As originally analysed: Amplification of reference gene primers was used by the study to estimate nucleated cell counts. Method: immunoSEQ multiplex PCR; TCRdb's copy keeps in-frame clones and lacks some. That table supplies the V and J calls and clone size; D and trimming were determined from the DNA. This sample yields fewer than 150,000 clones, of which approximately 83% are seen a single time; roughly 18% belongs to the top ten. The CDR3 consists of 16 residues. The germline CDR1 and CDR2 sequences are ENHRY and SYGVKD. Trimming stripped 3 bases from V and 7 bases from J, with 16 bases between. The material sequenced was peripheral blood. This sequence joins TRBV10-3 and TRBJ1-6; TRBD1 might be the D (6 bases). The sequence came from a woman in her forties or fifties who had recovered from COVID-19. The CDR3 DNA sequence: TGTGCCATCAGTGACTCACAGGGAGGGACGAATTCACCCCTCCACTTT. Its protein is CAISDSQGGTNSPLHF.